These T cell receptor beta chains were read from a single sample in a study of T cell repertoires in cytomegalovirus infection. Their recognized antigens are unknown. TCRdb processed the reads anew with MiXCR; each CDR3 protein has one entry. The profile shows roughly 920,000 distinct CDR3 sequences, around 30% of them singletons. The specimen comprised cultured CD8+ T cells from PBMCs, sampled from culture after CMV antigen stimulation. The receptors were sampled from a human donor in good health (CMV status not recorded). Some clones in this sample may be carry-over from other donors' samples. CDR3s include the opening cysteine and the closing phenylalanine or tryptophan. A D gene is named only where the DNA matches it firmly. Size is omitted from some rows. Given values are once, few, many or a class for expanded clones.

>TRBJ1-6|-|-|TRBV19
TGTGCCAGTAGACCTCAACTAAGCTCCTATAATTCACCCCTCCACTTT
CASRPQLSSYNSPLHF
>TRBJ1-3|-|few|TRBV7-4
TGTGCCTCGACAGAACTTGTGGGTGGAAACACCATATATTTT
CASTELVGGNTIYF
>TRBJ2-1|TRBD2|many|TRBV7-6
TGTGCCAGCAGCTTAGCCCCAGCGGGGGGATACAATGAGCAGTTCTTC
CASSLAPAGGYNEQFF
>TRBJ2-2|TRBD2|-|TRBV20-1
TGCAGTGCTAGCCTAAACCCAGGACTAGCGGGGGCGGGAACCGGGGAGCTGTTTTTT
CSASLNPGLAGAGTGELFF
>TRBJ1-1|-|-|TRBV20-1
TGCAGTGCTAGAGATTCCCCAAACACAGGGATGAACACTGAAGCTTTCTTT
CSARDSPNTGMNTEAFF
>TRBJ2-1|TRBD1|many|TRBV7-9
TGTGCCAGCAGTGAATCTAGGGGACAGGGGGCAGGGGATGAGCAGTTCTTC
CASSESRGQGAGDEQFF
>TRBJ2-7|TRBD2|-|TRBV12-3/TRBV12-4
TGTGCCAGCAGTTCTGGACTAGCGGGGGCCCTAGACTACGAGCAGTACTTC
CASSSGLAGALDYEQYF
>TRBJ2-1|-|-|TRBV27
TGTGCCAGCAGGTTCGGGGGTACCTACAATGAGCAGTTCTTC
CASRFGGTYNEQFF
>TRBJ1-6|-|-|TRBV7-8
TGTGCCAACACCACCCGACAGACGGGCAATTCACCCCTCCACTTT
CANTTRQTGNSPLHF
>TRBJ1-1|-|-|TRBV18
TGTGCCAGCTCACCACCAGAATTTCCCTACGCGAACACTGAAGCTTTCTTT
CASSPPEFPYANTEAFF
>TRBJ2-7|-|few|TRBV28
TGTGCCAGCAGTCCGCTCGGCGGCGAGCAGTACTTC
CASSPLGGEQYF
>TRBJ1-1|TRBD1|-|TRBV6-2/TRBV6-3
TGTGCCAGCAGTACAAGACAGGGGCGCACTGAAGCTTTCTTT
CASSTRQGRTEAFF
>TRBJ2-7|-|many|TRBV12-3/TRBV12-4
TGTGCCAGCAGTAGGACAGTTTACGAGCAGTACTTC
CASSRTVYEQYF
>TRBJ1-2|-|-|TRBV6-1
TGTGCCAGCAGTCCTACAGACTATGGCTACACCTTC
CASSPTDYGYTF
>TRBJ2-5|-|many|TRBV7-8
TGTGCCAGCAGCTGGGATCAGCGGAGAGAGACCCAGTACTTC
CASSWDQRRETQYF
>TRBJ2-2|-|-|TRBV29-1
TGCAGCGTTGAACGGACGTTGGCCGGGGAGCTGTTTTTT
CSVERTLAGELFF